The next 21 T cell receptor beta chains were all read from a single sample in a study of identical twins. From the 5' RACE reads, TCRdb called clonotypes with MiXCR, one entry per CDR3 protein. The sample holds more than 1.5 million distinct CDR3 sequences; about 32% are singletons and the top ten take about 0.27%. Sequencing was performed on cord blood. These TCRs come from a newborn girl in good health.

This clonotype was seen a handful of times. The chain links TRBV5-5 to TRBJ2-6; D unclear. The CDR3 contains 18 residues. V dropped 0 bases and J dropped 0 bases, with 13 bases sitting between them. CDR1 SGHKS and CDR2 YYEKEE come from the germline V gene (reference sequence). CDR3 in amino acids: CASSLARTLSSGANVLTF. Written as DNA, the CDR3 is TGTGCCAGCAGCTTGGCTCGTACCTTGAGCTCTGGGGCCAACGTCCTGACTTTC.

This clonotype has a single count. The rearrangement uses TRBV20-1 and TRBJ2-3; a weak D match, TRBD1 (5 bases). Trimming cost V 7 bases and J 0 bases, with 11 bases left between them. The germline CDR1 and CDR2 sequences are DFQATT and SNEGSKA (reference sequence). CDR3 length equals 13 residues. The CDR3, as DNA: TGCAGTGAACAGGACCCTAGCACAGATACGCAGTATTTT. This sequence encodes CSEQDPSTDTQYF.

On this clonotype itself: A clone one base away is much larger, so this may be a read error. The chain links TRBV20-1 to TRBJ2-5; 10 bases match TRBD2. With the DNA end fitting TRBJ2-7 better, the J assignment may be wrong. The germline gives CDR1 DFQATT, CDR2 SNEGSKA (reference sequence). The CDR3 is 15 amino acids. The CDR3 DNA sequence: TGCAATGCAATAGCGGGAGGCCGAAACCTCTACGAGCAGTACTTC. It translates to CNAIAGGRNLYEQYF.

V usage is TRBV10-3 and J usage is TRBJ2-5, with D tentatively TRBD1 or TRBD2 (6 bases each). Germline V gives CDR1 ENHRY, CDR2 SYGVKD. The CDR3 runs 15 residues. V dropped 7 bases and J dropped 11 bases, with 26 bases sitting between them. The CDR3 sequence: CAINVNGGGLGEQYF. The CDR3 bases are TGTGCCATCAACGTTAACGGAGGGGGGCTCGGTGAGCAGTACTTC.

The chain has TRBV6-1 and TRBJ2-3, with D possibly being TRBD2 (7 bases). CDR1 and CDR2 from the germline V gene are MNHNS and SASEGT. Trimming pared 11 bases from V and 4 bases from J, leaving 16 bases between. The CDR3 runs to 13 residues. The CDR3 nucleotides are TGTGCCTGGGGGGGGAAGGGGGCAGATACGCAGTATTTT. It is translated as CAWGGKGADTQYF.

This clonotype showed up just once. The rearrangement joins TRBV19 to TRBJ1-2; TRBD1 matches 7 bases. The length of the CDR3 is 12 residues. CDR1 and CDR2 from the germline V gene are LNHDA and SQIVND (reference sequence). J was trimmed by 8 bases and V by 7 bases; bases with no gene match: 7. This CDR3 is CASKGRGRGYTF. DNA for the CDR3: TGTGCCAGTAAGGGCAGGGGGAGAGGCTACACCTTC.

The table lists this clonotype with a few counts. The genes are TRBV6-6 and TRBJ2-1, with 7 bases lining up with TRBD2. Germline trimming cut 6 bases from V and 5 bases from J; bases unmatched to any gene: 13. The germline gives CDR1 MNHNY, CDR2 SVGAGI (reference sequence). The CDR3 is 16 residues long. CDR3 sequence: CASSYTSVPFHNEQFF. The CDR3 DNA sequence: TGTGCCAGCAGCTACACTAGCGTCCCCTTCCACAATGAGCAGTTCTTC.

The chain is built from TRBV7-9 and TRBJ2-7; 7 nucleotides agree with TRBD2. Germline values: CDR1 SEHNR, CDR2 FQNEAQ (reference sequence). The CDR3 has 15 amino acids. V gave up 5 bases and J gave up 3 bases; unmatched junction bases: 10. CDR3 coding DNA: TGTGCCAGCAGCCTTGGACTAGTCGGGGACTACGAGCAGTACTTC. This translates into CASSLGLVGDYEQYF.

This rearrangement joins TRBV18 to TRBJ1-1; perhaps TRBD1 as D (6 bases). The V and J ends lost 3 bases and 3 bases respectively, with 11 bases between them. Looked up from germline, CDR1 is KGHSH and CDR2 is LQKENI. There are 14 residues in the CDR3. As DNA, the CDR3 is TGTGCCAGCTCACCTACAGGGTGGCACACTGAAGCTTTCTTT. It codes for CASSPTGWHTEAFF.

This clonotype was observed a few times. This sequence joins TRBV2 and TRBJ2-7; TRBD2 aligns across 9 bases. The CDR3 runs to 14 residues. Germline-derived CDR1 and CDR2 are SNHLY and FYNNEI. Losses at the gene ends were 7 bases for V and 2 bases for J; bases not matched to a gene: 6. The CDR3 region has the DNA TGTGCCAGCAAACGAGCGGGAGGACCCTACGAGCAGTACTTC. Its translation: CASKRAGGPYEQYF.

Only a few counts were recorded for this clonotype. CDR3 sequence reads: CASRWAASTDTQYF. The CDR3 DNA sequence: TGTGCCAGCAGGTGGGCAGCGAGCACAGATACGCAGTATTTT. The chain is built from TRBV28 and TRBJ2-3; no reliable D call. The germline V gene has CDR1 MDHEN and CDR2 SYDVKM. The CDR3 is 14 amino acids. Trimming removed 6 bases from V and 0 bases from J, with 10 bases in between.

This clonotype has more than one count but fewer than ten. The V gene is TRBV20-1, the J gene TRBJ1-2; D not resolved. Germline lookup yields CDR1 DFQATT and CDR2 SNEGSKA (reference sequence). The CDR3 has 13 residues. V lost 0 bases and J 7 bases, leaving 12 bases between the germline ends. The CDR3 sequence: CSARDSWSSGYTF. CDR3 nucleotide sequence: TGCAGTGCTAGAGATTCTTGGTCAAGTGGCTACACCTTC.

This chain uses TRBV20-1 with TRBJ1-2; 8 bases agree with TRBD1. The germline CDR1 and CDR2 sequences are DFQATT and SNEGSKA (reference sequence). V lost 2 bases and J lost 7; bases outside the gene matches: 3. The CDR3 loop spans 12 amino acids. The CDR3 loop reads CSARQQGGGYTF. The CDR3, as DNA: TGCAGTGCTAGACAACAGGGGGGTGGCTACACCTTC.

As concerns this clonotype: This likely comes from a read error, as the CDR3 has no conserved phenylalanine or tryptophan at its end. The chain links TRBV28 to TRBJ2-7; tentative D call: TRBD1 (6 bases). Trimming removed 7 bases from V and 3 bases from J, with 10 bases in between. The CDR3 totals 12 residues. The germline V gene encodes CDR1 MDHEN and CDR2 SYDVKM. As DNA, the CDR3 is TGTGCCAGCACTGGGGGCGGCTACGAGCAGTACTTG. The encoded protein is CASTGGGYEQYL.

The chain uses TRBV5-1 and TRBJ2-1; 11 bases are shared with TRBD2. Trimming cost V 2 bases and J 2 bases; bases outside gene matches: 3. CDR3 length: 16 residues. Germline V gene sequence: CDR1 SGHRS, CDR2 YFSETQ. CDR3 nucleotide sequence: TGCGCCAGCAGCTTCGGACTAGCGGGCCCCTACAATGAGCAGTTCTTC. Its translation: CASSFGLAGPYNEQFF.

The chain joins TRBV4-2 to TRBJ1-1; 8 positions agree with TRBD1. The germline V gene has CDR1 LGHNA and CDR2 YNFKEQ. V was pared by 6 bases and J by 6 bases, with 15 bases of the junction left unmatched. This CDR3 is 16 amino acids long. CDR3 sequence: CASRQQEGQGASEAFF. CDR3 sequence (DNA): TGTGCCAGCAGACAGCAAGAGGGGCAGGGGGCATCTGAAGCTTTCTTT.

This clonotype was recorded a few times. The V and J genes are TRBV28 and TRBJ1-5; D possibly corresponds to TRBD1 (6 bases). CDR3 size: 17 residues. Germline-derived CDR1 and CDR2 are MDHEN and SYDVKM. V lost 1 base, J lost 6 bases, and 19 bases lay in between. CDR3: CASSLSWRGARSQPQHF. In DNA form, the CDR3 reads TGTGCCAGCAGTTTATCTTGGCGGGGGGCGCGAAGTCAGCCCCAGCATTTT.

The chain carries TRBV27 and TRBJ1-4; a possible D gene is TRBD1 (6 bases). The CDR3 is 13 residues long. From germline, CDR1 is MNHEY and CDR2 SMNVEV (reference sequence). The V gene lost 8 bases and the J gene lost 2 bases, with 9 bases spanning the gap. The CDR3 coding sequence is TGTGCCAGCCCCGGGGGCACTAATGAAAAACTGTTTTTT. Amino acids: CASPGGTNEKLFF.

The chain joins TRBV12-3 or TRBV12-4 to TRBJ2-1; 11 positions agree with TRBD2. Judging by the DNA end, TRBJ2-7 fits better; the J call may be wrong. This CDR3 region has 15 residues. CDR3: CASSLSGRAFNEQYF. The CDR3 DNA is TGTGCCAGCAGCCTTAGCGGGAGGGCCTTCAATGAGCAGTACTTC.

As for this clonotype: A read error may produce the germline difference seen at one junction end. The V gene is TRBV4-2, the J gene TRBJ1-4; weak D call: TRBD1 (5 bases). The germline CDR1 and CDR2 sequences are LGHNA and YNFKEQ. This CDR3 is 16 amino acids long. CDR3 nucleotides: TGTGCCAGCAGCCAAGAAGATCGGCAGGGAGGGCGAAAACCGTTTTTT. It specifies CASSQEDRQGGRKPFF.

This CDR3 is CASSLGPRQFF. The CDR3 DNA is TGTGCCAGCAGCTTAGGGCCCCGGCAGTTCTTC. V gene TRBV7-2 combines with J gene TRBJ2-1; no definite D call. Germline CDR1 and CDR2: SGHTA and FQGNSA. V was clipped by 1 base and J by 12 bases, with 7 bases between them. CDR3 size: 11 residues.